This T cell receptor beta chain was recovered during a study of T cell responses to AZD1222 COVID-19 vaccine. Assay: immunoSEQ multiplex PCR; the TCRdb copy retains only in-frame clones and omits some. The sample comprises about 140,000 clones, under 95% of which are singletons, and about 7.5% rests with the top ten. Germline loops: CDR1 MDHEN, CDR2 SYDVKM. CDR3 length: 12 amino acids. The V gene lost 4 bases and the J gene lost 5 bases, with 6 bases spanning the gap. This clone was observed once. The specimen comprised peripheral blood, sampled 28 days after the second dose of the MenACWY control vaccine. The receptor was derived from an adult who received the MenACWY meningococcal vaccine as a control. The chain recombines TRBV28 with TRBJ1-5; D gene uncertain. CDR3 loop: CASSWVHQPQHF. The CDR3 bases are TGTGCCAGCAGTTGGGTTCATCAGCCCCAGCATTTT.